This is a list of T cell receptor beta chains from one sample in a study of shared clonotypes between healthy human individuals. Clones were read by immunoSEQ multiplex PCR, and TCRdb kept only the in-frame ones, dropping some. The table shows about 600,000 clones, with 70% to 80% occurring only once. The source material was PBMCs. All receptors derive from a woman between 40 and 50 years old in good health. Some clones in this sample may be carry-over from other donors' samples. Both conserved end residues are part of each CDR3. D genes are given only for firm matches. Expanded clones are given a class, and other clones once, few, many or no size at all.

clone_size | j_call | d_call | v_call | cdr3_aa | cdr3_nt
NA | TRBJ1-1 | NA | TRBV7-2 | CASSPSAIGAFF | TGTGCCAGCAGCCCCAGCGCTATCGGGGCTTTCTTT
NA | TRBJ2-3 | NA | TRBV5-1 | CASSSTGQIKRTDTQYF | TGCGCCAGCAGCTCCACCGGACAGATAAAGAGGACAGATACGCAGTATTTT
NA | TRBJ2-2 | NA | TRBV29-1 | CSVDTYTGELFF | TGCAGCGTTGACACCTACACCGGGGAGCTGTTTTTT
NA | TRBJ2-1 | NA | TRBV7-2 | CASSPTSNSYNEQFF | TGTGCCAGCAGCCCCACTAGTAACTCCTACAATGAGCAGTTCTTC
NA | TRBJ1-2 | NA | TRBV10-3 | CAISDVGNYGYTF | TGTGCCATCAGTGATGTGGGAAACTATGGCTACACCTTC
NA | TRBJ2-7 | TRBD2 | TRBV18 | CASSPPVGRDYEQYF | TGTGCCAGCTCACCACCGGTCGGGAGGGACTACGAGCAGTACTTC
NA | TRBJ2-7 | TRBD2 | TRBV5-6 | CASSFLAGGPDEQYF | TGTGCCAGCAGCTTTCTAGCGGGAGGGCCGGATGAGCAGTACTTC
NA | TRBJ2-7 | NA | TRBV19 | CASSMGLPRDTAYEQYF | TGTGCCAGTAGTATGGGGCTGCCCCGGGACACAGCCTACGAGCAGTACTTC
NA | TRBJ1-2 | NA | TRBV5-8 | CASRLGLNSAGYTF | TGTGCCAGCAGACTGGGTCTCAACAGCGCCGGCTACACCTTC
NA | TRBJ1-5 | NA | TRBV30 | CAWSVSGAQPQHF | TGTGCCTGGAGTGTTTCAGGGGCTCAGCCCCAGCATTTT
NA | TRBJ2-1 | NA | TRBV30 | CAWRAWGGSGEQFF | TGTGCCTGGAGGGCATGGGGCGGGTCAGGCGAGCAGTTCTTC
NA | TRBJ2-5 | NA | TRBV7-2 | CASSLSRTVQETQYF | TGTGCCAGCAGCTTAAGCCGGACAGTTCAAGAGACCCAGTACTTC
NA | TRBJ1-4 | NA | TRBV7-2 | CASSPERTNEKLFF | TGTGCCAGCAGCCCGGAGAGAACTAATGAAAAACTGTTTTTT
NA | TRBJ2-2 | NA | TRBV28 | CASLRGGSGELFF | TGTGCCAGCCTCCGAGGGGGGAGCGGGGAGCTGTTTTTT
NA | TRBJ2-5 | NA | TRBV28 | CASSLRETQYF | TGTGCCAGCAGTCTACGTGAGACCCAGTACTTC
few | TRBJ1-5 | NA | TRBV18 | CASSPQGTVNQPQHF | TGTGCCAGCTCACCACAGGGGACCGTAAATCAGCCCCAGCATTTT
few | TRBJ2-7 | TRBD1 | TRBV27 | CASSLGTGGSYEQYF | TGTGCCAGCAGTCTGGGGACAGGGGGTTCCTACGAGCAGTACTTC
NA | TRBJ2-1 | TRBD2 | TRBV30 | CAWILAGRVYEQFF | TGTGCCTGGATCCTAGCGGGAAGGGTCTATGAGCAGTTCTTC
NA | TRBJ2-1 | TRBD2 | TRBV7-8 | CASSLGGGNEQFF | TGTGCCAGCAGCTTAGGGGGGGGAAATGAGCAGTTCTTC
NA | TRBJ2-2 | NA | TRBV28 | CASGDPYTGELFF | TGTGCCAGCGGGGACCCCTACACCGGGGAGCTGTTTTTT
once | TRBJ1-3 | NA | TRBV7-6 | CASSPSRNSGNTIYF | TGTGCCAGCAGCCCATCGAGGAACTCTGGAAACACCATATATTTT
NA | TRBJ1-1 | NA | TRBV18 | CASSKTQGDTEAFF | TGTGCCAGCTCAAAGACCCAAGGGGACACTGAAGCTTTCTTT
few | TRBJ1-4 | NA | TRBV20-1 | CSANVDEKLFF | TGCAGTGCCAACGTGGATGAAAAACTGTTTTTT
NA | TRBJ1-5 | TRBD1 | TRBV18 | CASSLDRADQPQHF | TGTGCCAGCTCCTTGGACAGGGCCGATCAGCCCCAGCATTTT
NA | TRBJ1-1 | NA | TRBV18 | CASSKVVQRHEAFF | TGTGCCAGCTCAAAGGTGGTACAGCGACATGAAGCTTTCTTT